The entry below gives a single TCR beta chain sequence along with its context. Which antigen it targets is not known. One base away there is no much larger clone; base qualities are not given. The data stem from a study of cytomegalovirus exposure and HLA in healthy donors (dated by TCRdb to 2017 to 2019). Context from the whole study: An earlier analysis of about 560 of the donors reported about 280 Gb of sequence data and 90 million to 120 million unique TCR beta sequences obtained from about 179 million T cells. All discovery cohort repertoires had been generated on a single sequencing platform. Four or five DR-DQ haplotypes were treated as single units for association and clustering because of strong linkage in the cohort. The study combined high-throughput TCR immunosequencing, statistical association of individual TCRs with disease status, and machine learning to predict cytomegalovirus infection status. A later genetic analysis took genome-wide SNP genotypes for about three fifths of the 666 donors and used that subset as a discovery cohort. In the later analysis, no new phenotypic data were used to find candidate immune exposures; instead, reliance was placed on TCR beta sequences and their occurrence across donors. The study aimed to test whether cataloging public T cell receptors could reveal signatures of past pathogen exposure. Across some 400 genotyped donors of the cohort, an average of approximately 220,000 unique TCR beta nucleotide sequences per donor were sequenced, and approximately 17% of those sequences were non-productive. Typing coverage varied by locus: 629-630 donors for A, B, C, DRB1 and DQB1; under 550 for DQA1; more than 600 for DPA1; 400 to 480 for DPB1. In an earlier analysis of a few hundred of the donors, high-throughput TCR beta sequencing was used to judge whether each TCR beta V gene segment behaved as functional or pseudogenic. A later analysis re-examined previously published TCR beta repertoires from 610 or so donors and added high-resolution HLA genotyping to investigate patterns of TCR occurrence. The study used immunosequencing to profile the T cell repertoires of 666 subjects and linked those repertoires to cytomegalovirus serostatus. An early release that covered fewer than 750 HLA-typed donors contained approximately 300 gigabases of sequencing data and about 84 million unique TCR sequences. Donor age, sex, ethnicity and CMV serostatus were compiled alongside the repertoire data. Along with the roughly 610-subject first cohort, a separate validation cohort of over a hundred different subjects was used. Class I and class II HLA loci were covered by the typing at four-digit resolution. The genetic ancestry cluster associated with self-reported Caucasian donors included 70% to 85% of the approximately 410 genotyped donors.

The cohort consisted of some 670 healthy bone marrow donors. At the time of sampling, all cohort members were nominally healthy, though unrecorded immune exposures were likely present. The donor tested CMV seronegative, placing the donor among the 350 to 400 seronegative members of the cohort. A peripheral blood sample was provided by each donor, and peripheral blood mononuclear cells were used for TCR beta sequencing. The Qiagen DNeasy Blood Extraction Kit was used to extract genomic DNA from the blood cell samples. Looking up the germline V gene yields CDR1 SQVTM and CDR2 ANQGSEA. The CDR3 has 11 amino acids, counting the end cysteine and phenylalanine. The CDR3 DNA has 33 bases and is translated from base 1. V sheds 7 bases and J sheds 10 bases, leaving 16 bases between their ends. Broader findings and caveats from the paper: An earlier analysis of around 500 of the donors showed that most TCR beta V segments appeared in productive rearrangements either about 87% or about 30% of the time, which broadly matched IMGT annotations. In a later analysis, some 18,000 TCR beta sequences were associated with specific HLA alleles at a false discovery rate of 0.05. In a later analysis, HLA-associated TCR beta chains were found to be more clonally expanded and to have lower generation probabilities than equally common non-associated chains. Because HLA typing was unavailable for some donors at each locus, only the typed subset was used in association tests. In a later analysis, the rate of TCR association differed among HLA loci, with DRB1 alleles having the most associated TCRs and HLA-C alleles having the fewest. For the cohort, immune exposure information was limited to CMV serostatus. Strong co-occurrence of HLA alleles, especially DR and DQ, made assigning TCR associations to individual alleles difficult. An association between a missense DCLRE1C variant and V-gene and J-gene trimming of TCR beta chains was found in a later genetic analysis and replicated in an independent cohort. A later analysis found that most CMV-associated TCR beta chains appeared HLA-restricted, with HLA associations seemingly driven largely by CMV exposure. The authors suggested that the approach could potentially be generalized to other disease states and immunological phenotypes. The study gave a list of under 200 TCR beta chains associated with cytomegalovirus. The classifier was reported to diagnose cytomegalovirus status with high specificity and sensitivity in both the original and validation cohorts. Because counts were too low, roughly 16 rarely observed V segments, including chromosome 9 orphons, were left out of the earlier analysis of 500 to 650 of the donors. A group of highly shared sequence variants was considered likely to be a technical artifact of the sequencing pipeline. According to a later analysis, parvovirus B19, influenza, CMV and Epstein-Barr virus appeared linked to several top co-occurrence clusters. Linkage disequilibrium might explain the correlated functional status among segregating V segments, but an unknown experimental factor could not be ruled out. Some IMGT-functional V segments, including TRBV6-2 and TRBV6-3, could not be told apart with the 87-base-pair reads, so those segments were excluded. A further reported finding was that TCR beta sequences accurately predicted the HLA-A and HLA-B alleles for most subjects in the first cohort. While some public TCRs were present in many individuals, most TCR sequences turned up only very rarely across donors. The presence/absence analyses assumed that sequencing depth was roughly uniform across donors, and that assumption may not be true. A few of the identified cytomegalovirus-associated TCR beta chains were confirmed in vitro to be specific for cytomegalovirus antigens. This cohort had only TCR beta chains sequenced, and the lack of alpha or paired-chain data limited which features could be detected. Compared with the roughly 670-donor mean, donors in an Asian-associated ancestry cluster had fewer N-insertions in productive TCRs, according to a later genetic analysis.

The library was generated by the immunoSEQ multiplex PCR assay. A mixture of 60 forward primers for TCR Vbeta segments and 13 reverse primers for TCR Jbeta segments was used in the multiplex PCR. The CDR3 region of rearranged TCR beta genes was amplified from genomic DNA by a multiplex PCR assay. The Illumina HiSeq System was used to sequence the amplified TCR beta libraries as 87-base-pair reads. Concerning the study's data processing: A later analysis tallied 80 million to 95 million unique TCR beta chains across the 660 or so repertoires, and about 10 million of those chains were shared by two or more donors. To remove PCR and sequencing errors, raw reads were error-corrected and collapsed into unique sequences using a nearest-neighbor algorithm that merged closely related sequences. Alignment of CDR3 sequences to IMGT reference sequences was used to assign V, D and J gene segments. For a sequence to be retained, a match of at least six nucleotides to both a V gene segment and a J gene segment was required. Rearrangements were classified as productive when the CDR3 lacked stop codons and remained in frame with V and J, and all other rearrangements were classified as non-productive. CDR3 was defined according to IMGT convention as the region running from the second conserved V-encoded cysteine to the conserved J-encoded phenylalanine. Sequences without an unambiguous match to a single V gene segment were excluded from the earlier analysis of 500 to 700 of the donors. In an earlier analysis of 587 of the donors, V segments were called functional above 56.7% productive rearrangements and were called segregating when the between-donor standard deviation exceeded 5%. A statistical classification framework was built for diagnosing cytomegalovirus status from the catalog of TCR beta chain sequences. V and J gene assignment, in a later analysis, came from comparing TCR nucleotide sequences with IMGT/GENE-DB human TR gene sequences. In a later analysis, CDR3 sequences and most-parsimonious VDJ recombination scenarios were assigned using the TCRdist pipeline. In a later analysis, each TCR beta chain was defined by its CDR3 amino acid sequence together with its V-gene family, and reads without a unique V-gene family were excluded. A later analysis removed 550 to 700 highly shared, low-generation-probability nucleotide sequences to deal with suspected cross-contamination and a sequencing artifact. For each public chain, a later analysis derived a clonal expansion index from normalized ranks of inferred template counts within each repertoire. In a later analysis, generation probabilities were computed using a VDJ recombination model fitted to out-of-frame rearrangements, and the results were checked against IGoR. In a later analysis, hypergeometric tests were used to score TCR-TCR, TCR-HLA and TCR-CMV co-occurrence, with a repertoire-size bias correction applied to TCR pairs. A later analysis estimated false discovery rates by permuting HLA or CMV assignments 20 times. In a later analysis, co-occurring TCRs were grouped using DBSCAN, and TCRdist sequence similarity was added for clustering within HLA-allele-positive subsets. Co-occurrence clustering excluded repertoires with fewer than 30,000 or more than 120,000 public chains, plus five with anomalous nucleotide sharing. Sourced from immuneACCESS, this table was stored by TCRdb with only in-frame sequences that have V and J called. A share of the clones is absent; for the studies checked, an unresolved V gene accounts for under half, and the remainder has no known explanation. The DNA was the basis for D and trimming; V, J and clone size are from that table. This sample comprises fewer than 70,000 clones, approximately 76% of them detected only once. 5.4% of the sample lies in the top ten.

Sequencing used PBMCs. This receptor was identified in a man aged 45-60 years in good health and CMV-seronegative. Here the chain combines TRBV29-1 and TRBJ1-2; the D gene remains uncertain. The CDR3 region has the sequence CSAGPKRVYTF. The sequenced DNA is TGCAGCGCCGGGCCGAAGAGGGTCTACACCTTC.